This record covers a single T cell receptor beta chain. The data were taken from a study of glioma-infiltrating T cells after dendritic cell vaccination. Profiled with immunoSEQ multiplex PCR; TCRdb holds only in-frame clones, not every one. The repertoire holds 50,000 to 60,000 clones, with just under 85% as singletons. Time point of the sample: after dendritic cell vaccination, including at tumor progression/relapse. The CDR3 runs to 15 residues. Trimming took 7 bases from V and 4 from J, leaving 18 bases between them. Germline V CDR1 and CDR2: LNHDA, SQIVND (reference sequence). The sequence was obtained from a human donor with glioblastoma. Material: blood, obtained after dendritic cell vaccination. The rearrangement joins TRBV19 to TRBJ2-3, with TRBD2 as a possible D gene (5 bases). The CDR3: CASIGKVERPDTQYF. CDR3 nucleotides: TGTGCCAGTATCGGGAAGGTGGAAAGGCCAGATACGCAGTATTTT.